This paragraph reports one TCR beta chain. What it binds is unknown. Germline assignment: CDR1 SGHTA and CDR2 FQGNSA. V was pared by 4 bases and J by 9 bases, with 13 bases between. The CDR3 totals 13 residues. This record comes from a study of T-cell memory formation after mild COVID-19. Notes on the study in general: Cross-reactive memory seemingly joined, as some responding clones were found in pre-infection memory.

TCRdb reanalysed the 5' RACE reads using MiXCR and keeps one entry per CDR3 protein. The sample records about 140,000 distinct CDR3 sequences, around 14% being singletons. The chain employs TRBV7-2 and TRBJ2-1; no reliable D call. The receptor comes from an adult woman who had mild COVID-19 (a few samples of this study predate the infection). Cell type and time point are not known. Sequences were obtained from PBMCs or a T cell subset sorted from them (not recorded which). CDR3 protein: CASSSRVGGEQFF. Here the CDR3 DNA reads TGTGCCAGCAGCTCCCGTGTGGGTGGTGAGCAGTTCTTC.